The T cell receptor beta chain under discussion was sequenced for a study of blood T cell repertoires in COVID-19. About the study: Specimens from acute and convalescent COVID-19 originated in the United States, Italy and Spain. T cells, B-cell-depleted T cells, or PBMCs supplied cDNA or gDNA.

The CDR3 spans 11 residues. Germline loops: CDR1 SGHTA, CDR2 FQGNSA. The V end lost 7 bases, the J end lost 8 bases, and 8 bases lay between the germline ends. Under the authors' procedure: Nucleated cell number was recorded as an estimate derived from reference gene primer amplification. Clones were sequenced by immunoSEQ multiplex PCR, and TCRdb holds only the in-frame ones, with some missing. V, J and clone size are taken as reported in that table, and D and trimming were inferred from the DNA itself. Of around 100,000 clones in the sample, roughly 79% are singletons; the top ten hold over 30%. The rearrangement uses TRBV7-2 and TRBJ2-2; the D gene is possibly TRBD1 (5 bases). Sequencing input: peripheral blood. This sequence was found in an older man with active or convalescent COVID-19. CDR3 protein: CASIGVGELFF. The CDR3 DNA follows: TGTGCCAGCATAGGGGTTGGGGAGCTGTTTTTT.